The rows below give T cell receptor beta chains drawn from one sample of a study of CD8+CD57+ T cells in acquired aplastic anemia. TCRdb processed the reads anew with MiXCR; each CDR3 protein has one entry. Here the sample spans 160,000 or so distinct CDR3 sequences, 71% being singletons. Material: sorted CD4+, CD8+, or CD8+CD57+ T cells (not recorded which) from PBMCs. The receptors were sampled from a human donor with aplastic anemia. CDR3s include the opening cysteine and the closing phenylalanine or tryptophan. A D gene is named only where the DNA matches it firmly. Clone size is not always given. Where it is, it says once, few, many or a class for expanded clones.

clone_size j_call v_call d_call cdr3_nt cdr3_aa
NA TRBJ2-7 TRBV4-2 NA TGTGCCAGCAGCCAAGAACCAGCATCGAAGTACTTC CASSQEPASKYF
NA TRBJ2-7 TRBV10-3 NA TGTGCCATCAGTTACCCTCCAGGGAGTGGGGGCGAGCAGTACTTC CAISYPPGSGGEQYF
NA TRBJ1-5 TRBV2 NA TGTGCCAGCAGTGAAGCGCTTTTCAATCAGCCCCAGCATTTT CASSEALFNQPQHF
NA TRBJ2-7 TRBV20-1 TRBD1 TGCAGTACTAGCCCCGGGACAGGGGGTATCTACGAGCAGTACTTC CSTSPGTGGIYEQYF
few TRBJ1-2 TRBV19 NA TGTGCCAGTAGTGACAGGAACTATGGCTACACCTTC CASSDRNYGYTF
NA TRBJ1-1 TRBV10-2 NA TGCGCCAGCAGTGAGGTGGGAGAAGCTTTCTTT CASSEVGEAFF
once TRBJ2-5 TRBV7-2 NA TGTGCCAGCAGCTTGTGGGCCGCGGAGACCCAGTACTTC CASSLWAAETQYF
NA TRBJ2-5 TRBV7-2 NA TGTGCCAGCAGCTTTCCAGGGAGGTTGGAGACCCAGTACTTC CASSFPGRLETQYF
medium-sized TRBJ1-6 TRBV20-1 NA TGCAGTGCTAGCGAAGGGGAGGGTTCACCCCTCCACTTT CSASEGEGSPLHF
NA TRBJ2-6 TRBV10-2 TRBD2 TGCGCCAGCAGTTCAGGAAGGGATAGCGGGGGGGCCTATGGGGCCAACGTCCTGACTTTC CASSSGRDSGGAYGANVLTF
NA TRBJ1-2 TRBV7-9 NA TGTGCCAGCAGCTCCTTATCGGCGAACTATGGCTACACCTTC CASSSLSANYGYTF
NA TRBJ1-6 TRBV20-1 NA TGCAGTGCTAGGGGAGGGGAGGGTAGTTCACCCCTCCACTTT CSARGGEGSSPLHF
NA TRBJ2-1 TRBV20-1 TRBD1 TGCAGTGCCAGCAGCGGACAGGGCACCTACAATGAGCAGTTCTTC CSASSGQGTYNEQFF
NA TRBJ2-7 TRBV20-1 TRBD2 TGCAGTGCTAATGGCGCGGGGGACCGAAACGAGCAGTACTTC CSANGAGDRNEQYF
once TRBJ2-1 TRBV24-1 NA TGTGCCACCAGTGATTTGTCCGGGTTAGGCAATGAGCAGTTCTTC CATSDLSGLGNEQFF
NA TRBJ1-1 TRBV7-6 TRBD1 TGTGCCAGCAGCCCAGGGGGGGCTCTGAACACTGAAGCTTTCTTT CASSPGGALNTEAFF
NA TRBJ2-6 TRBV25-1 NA TGTGCCAGCAGTCTCGGTGGGGCCAACGTCCTGACTTTC CASSLGGANVLTF
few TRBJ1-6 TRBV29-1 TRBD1 TGCAGCGTTACGACAGGGTCGGATAATTCACCCCTCCACTTT CSVTTGSDNSPLHF
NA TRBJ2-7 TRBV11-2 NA TGTGCCAGCAGCTTAGGAGGGCTGGGCCTCTCCTACGAGCAGTACTTC CASSLGGLGLSYEQYF
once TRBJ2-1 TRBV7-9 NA TGTGCCAGCAGCTCTGGACCTAATGAGCAGTTCTTC CASSSGPNEQFF
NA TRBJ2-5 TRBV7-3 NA TGTGCCAGCAGCCGGGGAGTGGGGGAGACCCAGTACTTC CASSRGVGETQYF
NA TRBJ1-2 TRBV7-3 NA TGTGCCAGCCTTCGACGGGGGGGGGGCTACACCTTC CASLRRGGGYTF
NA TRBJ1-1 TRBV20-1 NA TGCAGTGCTAGGGACAGTGGGCGGTTAGCTTTCTTT CSARDSGRLAFF
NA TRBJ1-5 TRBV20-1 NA TGCAGTGCTAGTCTTTCAGGGAGGGGTCAGCCCCAGCATTTT CSASLSGRGQPQHF
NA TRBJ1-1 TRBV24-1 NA TGTGCCACCCGAGACGACACTGAAGCTTTCTTT CATRDDTEAFF
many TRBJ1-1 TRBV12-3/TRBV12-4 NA TGTGCCAGCAGTTTAGCGCCTGACACTGAAGCTTTCTTT CASSLAPDTEAFF
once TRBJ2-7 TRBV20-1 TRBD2 TGCGGAGCCCCGGTGGGCGGGAGGGTCGAGCAGTACTTC CGAPVGGRVEQYF
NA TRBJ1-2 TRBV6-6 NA TGTGCCAGCAGGGCTCGTATCTATGGCTACTCCTTC CASRARIYGYSF
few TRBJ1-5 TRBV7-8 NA TGTGCCAGCAGCTTAGCTCCCAATCAGCCCCAGCATTTT CASSLAPNQPQHF
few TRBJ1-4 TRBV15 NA TGTGCCACGGGCGGTGGGGTACTCTTGGGTGAAAAACTGTTTTTT CATGGGVLLGEKLFF
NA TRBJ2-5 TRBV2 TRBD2 TGTGCCAGCAGTCGCTTTAGGGAGGGCCAAGAGACCCAGTACTTC CASSRFREGQETQYF
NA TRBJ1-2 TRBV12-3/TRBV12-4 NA TGTGCCGGCAGTTTTGGGGGACGGTTGAGTAGATACACCTTC CAGSFGGRLSRYTF
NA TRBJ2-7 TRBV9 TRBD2 TGTGCCAGCAGGGGGATCGGGGGGGACCGATACGAGCAGTACTTC CASRGIGGDRYEQYF
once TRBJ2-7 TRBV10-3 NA TGTGCCAGCAGAGGAACCCGCTACGAGCAGTACTTC CASRGTRYEQYF
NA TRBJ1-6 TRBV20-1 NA TGCAGTGCCAGCGGACGGACCGCCAATTCACCCCTCCACTTT CSASGRTANSPLHF
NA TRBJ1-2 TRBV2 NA TGTGCCAGCACCCCAGCGAACTATGGCTACACCTTC CASTPANYGYTF
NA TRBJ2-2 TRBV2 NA TGTGCCAGCAGTTTCCGAGCGGACGCGAACACCGGGGAGCTGTTTTTT CASSFRADANTGELFF